The present T cell receptor (beta chain) was sequenced within a study of shared clonotypes between healthy human individuals. Study findings and constraints: For sorted subsets, rarefaction showed incomplete sequencing despite large depth. Generally, naive subsets (rather than memory subsets) showed larger estimated richness.

CDR1 and CDR2 from the germline V gene are SGHTA and FQGNSA. V was pared by 1 base and J by 2 bases, with 4 bases of the junction left unmatched. This CDR3 has 15 amino acids. Clones were sequenced by immunoSEQ multiplex PCR, and TCRdb holds only the in-frame ones, with some missing. Of more than 2 million clones in the sample, roughly 94% were seen once. Note on this clone: Its target is unknown.

The genes are TRBV7-2 and TRBJ1-2; 7 bases fit TRBD1. Sequences were obtained from naive CD4+ T cells sorted from blood. The sample's subset: CD45RA+ positively selected. The TCR sequence derives from a man between 18 and 29 years old in good health. The CDR3 DNA reads TGTGCCAGCAGCTTAGGACAGGGATGGAACTATGGCTACACCTTC. It specifies CASSLGQGWNYGYTF.